This passage covers 20 T cell receptor beta chains from one sample sequenced in a study of blood T cell repertoires in COVID-19. TCRdb keeps only in-frame clones here, not all; method: immunoSEQ multiplex PCR. In the table there are just over 200,000 clones, over 60% of which are singletons. Sequencing was performed on peripheral blood. These receptor sequences come from a woman between 70 and 85 years old with acute or convalescent COVID-19.

This clone was recorded a few times. V and J are TRBV19 and TRBJ2-7, with D unresolved. Germline lookup yields CDR1 LNHDA and CDR2 SQIVND (reference sequence). The CDR3 totals 15 residues. Trimming shortened V by 3 bases and J by 1 base, and 13 bases separated the two germline ends. CDR3 nucleotide sequence: TGTGCCAGTAGTATGACGAGGAGCCCGTCCTACGAGCAGTACTTC. Translated, it gives CASSMTRSPSYEQYF.

The rearrangement links TRBV5-1 to TRBJ1-1; D is unclear. Per germline, CDR1 SGHRS and CDR2 YFSETQ. The CDR3 has 14 residues. Trimming removed 3 bases at V and 1 base at J, with 10 bases between. The CDR3 DNA follows: TGCGCCAGCAGCTCCGCAGGTAAGAACACTGAAGCTTTCTTT. Translated: CASSSAGKNTEAFF.

The chain employs TRBV19 and TRBJ2-7; 7 nucleotides match TRBD1. The germline V gene has CDR1 LNHDA and CDR2 SQIVND (reference sequence). The V gene end was trimmed by 4 bases and the J gene end by 12 bases; junction bases not matched to a gene: 18. This CDR3 contains 15 residues. DNA of the CDR3: TGTGCCAGTAGTAGTTCGGCAGGGGGTCCCTACGAAACGTACTTC. This translates into CASSSSAGGPYETYF. Based on the CDR3 plus reference TRBV19 and TRBJ2-7, the full variable domain is DGGITQSPKYLFRKEGQNVTLSCEQNLNHDAMYWYRQDPGQGLRLIYYSQIVNDFQKGDIAEGYSVSREKKESFPLTVTSAQKNPTAFYLCASSSSAGGPYETYFGPGTRLTVT.

This chain uses TRBV10-3 with TRBJ1-2; TRBD1 agrees at 9 bases. The CDR3 contains 13 residues. V lost 11 bases, J lost 3 bases, and 7 bases stayed unmatched. Germline CDR1 and CDR2: ENHRY and SYGVKD. CDR3 region: CASSDRGDYGYTF. The DNA for the CDR3 is TGTGCCTCGTCGGACAGGGGAGACTATGGCTACACCTTC.

The chain uses TRBV5-6 and TRBJ1-2; a possible D gene is TRBD1 (5 bases). Germline loops: CDR1 SGHDT, CDR2 YYEEEE. Trimming removed 1 base from V and 8 bases from J, with 9 bases in between. The CDR3 length is 12 residues. Written as DNA, the CDR3 is TGTGCCAGCAGCTTGTGGGGCGGAGGCTACACCTTC. It is translated as CASSLWGGGYTF.

The V and J genes are TRBV2 and TRBJ1-3; 7 bases map to TRBD1. CDR1 and CDR2 from the germline V gene are SNHLY and FYNNEI. The CDR3 covers 17 residues. After removal of 5 bases from V and 0 bases from J, the junction contained 10 bases not matched to a gene. The CDR3: CASSKSGTVFSGNTIYF. As DNA, the CDR3 is TGTGCCAGCAGTAAATCCGGGACAGTTTTCTCTGGAAACACCATATATTTT.

A few counts support this clone. The chain uses TRBV6-6 and TRBJ2-7; D is unresolved. CDR3 length: 13 amino acids. Germline V lookup: CDR1 MNHNY, CDR2 SVGAGI (reference sequence). Trimming left V 9 bases short and J 4 bases short, with 16 bases between. CDR3 loop: CASSTLNFYEQYF. The DNA of the CDR3 is TGTGCCAGTTCGACTCTAAACTTTTACGAGCAGTACTTC.

This chain links TRBV27 with TRBJ1-1, with no clear D. V lost 7 bases to trimming and J lost 3 bases, with 3 bases between them. Per the germline V gene, CDR1 is MNHEY and CDR2 is SMNVEV (reference sequence). The CDR3 covers 10 residues. The CDR3 DNA reads TGTGCCAGCACTCACACTGAAGCTTTCTTT. Translated: CASTHTEAFF.

This chain uses TRBV19 with TRBJ2-2; perhaps TRBD2 as D (5 bases). CDR3 length: 13 residues. Germline CDR1 LNHDA, CDR2 SQIVND (reference sequence). With 11 bases removed from V and 4 bases from J, the gap between germline ends came to 14 bases. The CDR3 here is CAAGVLGTGELFF. CDR3 bases: TGTGCCGCGGGCGTCCTGGGCACCGGGGAGCTGTTTTTT. Complete variable domain (other parts from reference TRBV19 and TRBJ2-2): DGGITQSPKYLFRKEGQNVTLSCEQNLNHDAMYWYRQDPGQGLRLIYYSQIVNDFQKGDIAEGYSVSREKKESFPLTVTSAQKNPTAFYLCAAGVLGTGELFFGEGSRLTVL.

This clone was seen more than once but under ten times. The chain combines TRBV3-1 (or the pseudogene TRBV3-2) with TRBJ1-2; 7 positions agree with TRBD1. Trimming took 6 bases from V and 7 from J; bases not matched to a gene: 11. CDR3 size: 14 residues. CDR1 and CDR2 (germline): LGHDT, YNNKEL (reference sequence). CDR3: CASSPTGAAGGYTF. CDR3 nucleotides: TGTGCCAGCAGTCCCACAGGGGCCGCGGGTGGCTACACCTTC.

This sequence joins TRBV4-1 and TRBJ2-1; tentatively, D is TRBD2 (6 bases). The CDR3 has 17 residues. The germline V and J ends were trimmed by 0 bases and 0 bases, with 12 bases remaining between them. Germline V gives CDR1 MGHRA, CDR2 YSYEKL. The CDR3 bases are TGCGCCAGCAGCCAAGATTGGAAGCGGGCCTCCTACAATGAGCAGTTCTTC. Its protein is CASSQDWKRASYNEQFF.

The genes are TRBV6-6 and TRBJ1-3; 9 nucleotides line up with TRBD1. The CDR3 spans 15 residues. V dropped 5 bases and J dropped 2; count of bases not matched to a gene: 4. In germline, CDR1 is MNHNY, CDR2 SVGAGI (reference sequence). In DNA, the CDR3 is TGTGCCAGCAGTCCAGGACAGGGGACTGGAAACACCATATATTTT. This translates into CASSPGQGTGNTIYF.

The chain has TRBV7-3 and TRBJ2-3, with D possibly being TRBD2 (6 bases). V lost 3 bases, J lost 9 bases, and 19 bases lay in between. Germline assignment: CDR1 SGHTA and CDR2 FQGTGA. The CDR3 is made up of 15 amino acids. CDR3 nucleotide sequence: TGTGCCAGCAGCTTTAGCGGAGCCTGGAGGGAGACGCAGTATTTT. This encodes CASSFSGAWRETQYF. The whole variable domain, remainder taken from reference TRBV7-3 and TRBJ2-3, is GAGVSQTPSNKVTEKGKYVELRCDPISGHTALYWYRQSLGQGPEFLIYFQGTGAADDSGLPNDRFFAVRPEGSVSTLKIQRTERGDSAVYLCASSFSGAWRETQYFGPGTRLTVL.

This clone showed up just once. The chain joins TRBV19 to TRBJ1-4; D gene ambiguous. The CDR3 has 12 amino acids. The V end was cut by 6 bases, the J end by 4 bases, with 6 bases between. Germline lookup yields CDR1 LNHDA and CDR2 SQIVND (reference sequence). In DNA form, the CDR3 reads TGTGCCAGTAGGACAAGTAATGAAAAACTGTTTTTT. Translated: CASRTSNEKLFF.

This clone was seen once. V is TRBV19 and J is TRBJ1-2; D may be TRBD1 (5 bases). The V end lost 0 bases, the J end lost 7 bases, and 9 bases lay between the germline ends. The CDR3 runs 13 residues. Germline CDR1 is LNHDA and CDR2 is SQIVND (reference sequence). In DNA, the CDR3 is TGTGCCAGTAGTATAGAGGGGCACGGTGGCTACACCTTC. Translated, it gives CASSIEGHGGYTF.

The genes are TRBV29-1 and TRBJ1-3; D not certain. CDR1 and CDR2 (germline): SQVTM, ANQGSEA. The V end lost 4 bases, the J end lost 2 bases, and 6 bases lay between the germline ends. The CDR3 extends over 12 amino acids. The DNA of the CDR3 is TGCAGCGTTGCGGTTACTGGAAACACCATATATTTT. Protein: CSVAVTGNTIYF.

V is TRBV12-3 or TRBV12-4 and J is TRBJ2-1; D gene ambiguous. There are 12 residues in the CDR3. Trimming removed 3 bases from V and 9 bases from J, with 9 bases in between. This chain's CDR3 is CASSLPRGEQFF. The CDR3 DNA follows: TGTGCCAGCAGTTTGCCACGAGGTGAGCAGTTCTTC.

This clone showed up just a few times. The chain employs TRBV11-2 and TRBJ2-1, with TRBD2 identical over 10 bases. Looked up from germline, CDR1 is SGHAT and CDR2 is FQNNGV. V shed 6 bases, J shed 4 bases, and the junction held 3 bases outside the gene matches. The CDR3 loop spans 14 amino acids. The CDR3 coding sequence is TGTGCCAGCAGTAAACTAGCGGGGTACAATGAGCAGTTCTTC. It codes for CASSKLAGYNEQFF.

The V and J genes are TRBV7-9 and TRBJ2-1; D is possibly TRBD1 (5 bases). CDR3 size: 15 residues. Germline loops: CDR1 SEHNR, CDR2 FQNEAQ (reference sequence). V shed 3 bases and J shed 3 bases, with 12 bases lying between them. CDR3 sequence (DNA): TGTGCCAGCAGCTTGTGGGCAGGGAACTACAATGAGCAGTTCTTC. Its translation: CASSLWAGNYNEQFF. Full variable domain (outside the CDR3, taken from reference TRBV7-9 and TRBJ2-1): DTGVSQNPRHKITKRGQNVTFRCDPISEHNRLYWYRQTLGQGPEFLTYFQNEAQLEKSRLLSDRFSAERPKGSFSTLEIQRTEQGDSAMYLCASSLWAGNYNEQFFGPGTRLTVL.

CDR3 protein: CATSRQGGTEAFF. The CDR3 DNA reads TGTGCCACCAGTCGGCAGGGGGGCACTGAAGCTTTCTTT. V and J are TRBV24-1 and TRBJ1-1; 7 bases are shared with TRBD1. CDR3 length equals 13 residues. V lost 6 bases to trimming and J lost 4 bases; unmatched junction nucleotides: 4. Germline V gives CDR1 KGHDR, CDR2 SFDVKD.